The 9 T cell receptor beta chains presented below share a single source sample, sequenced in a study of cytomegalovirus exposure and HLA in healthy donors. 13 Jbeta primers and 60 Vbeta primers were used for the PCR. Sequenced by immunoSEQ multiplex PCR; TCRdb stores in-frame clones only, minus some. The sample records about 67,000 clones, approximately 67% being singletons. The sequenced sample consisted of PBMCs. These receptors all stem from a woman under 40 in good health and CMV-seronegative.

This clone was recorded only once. The CDR3 reads CASSQSGQGETQYF. Written as DNA, the CDR3 is TGCGCCAGCAGTCAATCGGGACAGGGGGAGACCCAGTACTTC. The V and J genes are TRBV23-1 and TRBJ2-5; 10 bases agree with TRBD1. TRBV23-1 is classed as an ORF, of uncertain function. CDR3 length: 14 residues. Germline trimming cut 0 bases from V and 5 bases from J; bases unmatched to any gene: 0.

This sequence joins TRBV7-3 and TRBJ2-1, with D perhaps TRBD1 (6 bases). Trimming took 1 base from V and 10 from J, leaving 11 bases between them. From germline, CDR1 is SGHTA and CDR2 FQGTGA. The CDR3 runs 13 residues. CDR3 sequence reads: CASSLNRVGEQFF. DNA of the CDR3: TGTGCCAGCAGCTTAAACAGGGTTGGCGAGCAGTTCTTC.

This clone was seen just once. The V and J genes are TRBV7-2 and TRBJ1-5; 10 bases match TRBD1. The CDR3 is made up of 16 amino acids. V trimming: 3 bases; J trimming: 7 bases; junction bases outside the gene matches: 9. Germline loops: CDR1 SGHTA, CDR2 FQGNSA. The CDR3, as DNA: TGTGCCAGCAGCTTGAACTCCGGGACAGGGGACCAGCCCCAGCATTTT. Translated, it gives CASSLNSGTGDQPQHF.

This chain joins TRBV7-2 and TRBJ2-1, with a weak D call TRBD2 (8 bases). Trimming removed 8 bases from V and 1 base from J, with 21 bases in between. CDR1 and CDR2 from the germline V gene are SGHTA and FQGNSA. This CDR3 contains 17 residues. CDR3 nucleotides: TGTGCCAGCCCCCAAGGGGGCGGGGGGTCATCCTACAATGAGCAGTTCTTC. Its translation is CASPQGGGGSSYNEQFF.

The CDR3 DNA reads TGTGCCAGCGGGACAGCGATCTATGGCTACACCTTC. As protein: CASGTAIYGYTF. V is TRBV19 and J is TRBJ1-2; 7 positions match TRBD1. Germline trimming cut 9 bases from V and 4 bases from J; bases unmatched to any gene: 5. CDR3 length equals 12 residues. In germline, CDR1 is LNHDA, CDR2 SQIVND (reference sequence). Based on the CDR3 plus reference TRBV19 and TRBJ1-2, the full variable domain is DGGITQSPKYLFRKEGQNVTLSCEQNLNHDAMYWYRQDPGQGLRLIYYSQIVNDFQKGDIAEGYSVSREKKESFPLTVTSAQKNPTAFYLCASGTAIYGYTFGSGTRLTVV.

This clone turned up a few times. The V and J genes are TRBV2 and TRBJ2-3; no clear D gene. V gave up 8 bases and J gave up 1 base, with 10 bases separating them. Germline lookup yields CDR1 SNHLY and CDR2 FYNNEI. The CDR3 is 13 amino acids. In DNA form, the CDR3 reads TGTGCCAGCGACTGGTCGGGCACAGATACGCAGTATTTT. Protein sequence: CASDWSGTDTQYF.

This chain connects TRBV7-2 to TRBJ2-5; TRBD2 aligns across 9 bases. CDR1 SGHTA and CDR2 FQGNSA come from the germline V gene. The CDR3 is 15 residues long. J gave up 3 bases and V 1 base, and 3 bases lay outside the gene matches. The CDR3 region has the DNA TGTGCCAGCAGCTTAGGGCGGGGGGGGGAAGAGACCCAGTACTTC. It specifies CASSLGRGGEETQYF.

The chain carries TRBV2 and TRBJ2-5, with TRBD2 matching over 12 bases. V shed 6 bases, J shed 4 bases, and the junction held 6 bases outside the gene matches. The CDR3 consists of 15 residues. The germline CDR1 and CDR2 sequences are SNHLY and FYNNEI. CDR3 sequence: CASSLAGGSGETQYF. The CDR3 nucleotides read TGTGCCAGCAGCCTAGCGGGGGGGTCTGGAGAGACCCAGTACTTC.

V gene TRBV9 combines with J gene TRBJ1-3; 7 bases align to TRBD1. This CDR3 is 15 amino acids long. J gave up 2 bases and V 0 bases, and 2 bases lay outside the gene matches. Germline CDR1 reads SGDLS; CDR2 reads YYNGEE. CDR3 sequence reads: CASSVGQGPGNTIYF. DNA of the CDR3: TGTGCCAGCAGCGTAGGACAGGGACCTGGAAACACCATATATTTT.